This T cell receptor beta chain was recorded in a study of T cell responses to AZD1222 COVID-19 vaccine. As concerns this clone: Its target is not known.

CDR1 and CDR2 from the germline V gene are SGHTA and FQGNSA. CDR3 length: 12 residues. V shed 5 bases and J shed 7 bases, with 11 bases lying between them. Clones were read by immunoSEQ multiplex PCR, and TCRdb kept only the in-frame ones, dropping some. The table includes under 150,000 clones, 85% to 95% detected once. Study results and limitations: Targets within unmutated variant regions were reportedly found for nearly half of spike-specific TCRs.

The receptor's source is an adult in good health. This chain connects TRBV7-2 to TRBJ2-5; maybe TRBD2 (6 bases). Sequenced material: peripheral blood, taken on day 0 of AZD1222 vaccination. The CDR3 coding sequence is TGTGCCAGCAGCAATGCGGGAAGGACCCAGTACTTC. Its translation: CASSNAGRTQYF.